A selection of T cell receptor beta chains follows, all from one sample in a study of blood T cells in healthy people across ages. One entry per CDR3 protein results from TCRdb running MiXCR on the 5' RACE reads. Among roughly 1 million distinct CDR3 sequences listed, almost 25% were seen once. The sample was also linked to a second study, of T cells of mothers and their children.

Sequenced sample: blood. Receptors were obtained from a girl between 2 and 10 years old in good health. Each CDR3 is given with its conserved first and last residue. D genes are given only for firm matches. A clone size is listed for some rows: how often the clone was seen (once, few, many), or a class if it is expanded.

v_gene: TRBV7-8
d_gene: TRBD2
abundance: few
j_gene: TRBJ2-1
CDR3nt: TGTGCCAGTAGTTCACGCGGACTAGCGGGGGACCACAATGAGCAGTTCTTC
CDR3aa: CASSSRGLAGDHNEQFF

v_gene: TRBV28
d_gene: TRBD1
abundance: .
j_gene: TRBJ1-2
CDR3nt: TGTGCCAGCAGTTTTGAGGGGGCATGGCACTATGGCTACACCTTC
CDR3aa: CASSFEGAWHYGYTF

v_gene: TRBV20-1
d_gene: TRBD2
abundance: .
j_gene: TRBJ2-3
CDR3nt: TGCAGTGCTAGCGAGGGGCTAGCGGGAGGGGGCACAGATACGCAGTATTTT
CDR3aa: CSASEGLAGGGTDTQYF

v_gene: TRBV29-1
d_gene: .
abundance: few
j_gene: TRBJ2-1
CDR3nt: TGCAGCGTTGACCTAGGGGACCTCCACAATGAGCAGTTCTTC
CDR3aa: CSVDLGDLHNEQFF

v_gene: TRBV20-1
d_gene: .
abundance: few
j_gene: TRBJ2-5
CDR3nt: TGCAGTGCTAGACTCCGCGTTGATAGAGGAGAGACCCAGTACTTC
CDR3aa: CSARLRVDRGETQYF

v_gene: TRBV4-1
d_gene: .
abundance: few
j_gene: TRBJ1-5
CDR3nt: TGCGCCAGCAGCCAAGCAATTTGGTGGAGGTCCCAGCATTTT
CDR3aa: CASSQAIWWRSQHF

v_gene: TRBV7-2
d_gene: .
abundance: few
j_gene: TRBJ2-3
CDR3nt: TGTGCCAGCAGCTACCCAGGCTCGGGACACCAAACAGATACGCAGTATTTT
CDR3aa: CASSYPGSGHQTDTQYF

v_gene: TRBV29-1
d_gene: TRBD2
abundance: .
j_gene: TRBJ2-7
CDR3nt: TGCAGCGTTGTCACCGGGAGGTCTCCATCGTACGAGCAGTACTTC
CDR3aa: CSVVTGRSPSYEQYF

v_gene: TRBV7-2
d_gene: .
abundance: few
j_gene: TRBJ2-5
CDR3nt: TGTGCCAGCAGCTTATTCAACCAAGAGACCCAGTACTTC
CDR3aa: CASSLFNQETQYF

v_gene: TRBV9
d_gene: .
abundance: few
j_gene: TRBJ2-3
CDR3nt: TGTGCCAGCAGTGGGGAGCCCGGCACAGATACGCAGTATTTT
CDR3aa: CASSGEPGTDTQYF

v_gene: TRBV24-1
d_gene: TRBD2
abundance: .
j_gene: TRBJ2-3
CDR3nt: TGTGCCACCAGTGAAATGTCTAGCGGTCCCACAGATCCGCAGTATTTT
CDR3aa: CATSEMSSGPTDPQYF

v_gene: TRBV9
d_gene: TRBD2
abundance: .
j_gene: TRBJ2-3
CDR3nt: TGTGCCAGCAGCGTAGGTCGTTGGCTAGCGGGAGGGCTTGGCACAGATACGCAGTATTTT
CDR3aa: CASSVGRWLAGGLGTDTQYF

v_gene: TRBV29-1
d_gene: .
abundance: .
j_gene: TRBJ2-2
CDR3nt: TGCAGCGTTACTCTCCATACCGGGGAGCCGTTTTTT
CDR3aa: CSVTLHTGEPFF

v_gene: TRBV29-1
d_gene: .
abundance: .
j_gene: TRBJ2-4
CDR3nt: TGCAGCGCTGAAGAATTGGGAGCCAAAAACATTCAGTACTTC
CDR3aa: CSAEELGAKNIQYF

v_gene: TRBV11-2
d_gene: .
abundance: few
j_gene: TRBJ2-5
CDR3nt: TGTGCCAGCAGCCCACCGGGTTCAATTCTCGGGGCCCAGTACTTC
CDR3aa: CASSPPGSILGAQYF

v_gene: TRBV4-1
d_gene: TRBD1
abundance: .
j_gene: TRBJ1-2
CDR3nt: TGCGCCAGCAGCCCAGCAACATCGACAGGGCCTCTTCTTGGCTACACCTTC
CDR3aa: CASSPATSTGPLLGYTF

v_gene: TRBV12-3/TRBV12-4
d_gene: .
abundance: few
j_gene: TRBJ1-5
CDR3nt: TGTGCCAGCAGTTTAATTACTGGGGCCCAGCATTTT
CDR3aa: CASSLITGAQHF

v_gene: TRBV7-9
d_gene: TRBD1
abundance: .
j_gene: TRBJ2-5
CDR3nt: TGTGCCAGCCAAGGGACAGGACCTGAGCAGTACTTC
CDR3aa: CASQGTGPEQYF

v_gene: TRBV2
d_gene: .
abundance: few
j_gene: TRBJ1-1
CDR3nt: TGTGCCAGCATGGAAGGGGTGAACACTGAAGCTTTCTTT
CDR3aa: CASMEGVNTEAFF

v_gene: TRBV6-1
d_gene: .
abundance: few
j_gene: TRBJ2-6
CDR3nt: TGTGCCAGCAGTGAAGAGGTCAGGGTTTGGGCCGGGGCCAACGTCCTGACTTTC
CDR3aa: CASSEEVRVWAGANVLTF

v_gene: TRBV6-5
d_gene: .
abundance: .
j_gene: TRBJ2-1
CDR3nt: TGTGCCAGCAGTTACTCGAGCTTGGGAGAGCAGTTCTTC
CDR3aa: CASSYSSLGEQFF

v_gene: TRBV28
d_gene: .
abundance: .
j_gene: TRBJ1-2
CDR3nt: TGTGCCAGCAGTTTCCAAGACTCCCGAGGAGGCCTCTATGGCTACACCTTC
CDR3aa: CASSFQDSRGGLYGYTF

v_gene: TRBV5-4
d_gene: .
abundance: few
j_gene: TRBJ2-3
CDR3nt: TGTGCCAGCAGGGCTAGGAGTGGCACAGATACGCAGTATTTT
CDR3aa: CASRARSGTDTQYF